The 32 T cell receptor beta chains below come from one sample, sequenced in a study of blood T cell repertoires in COVID-19. Sequencing used immunoSEQ multiplex PCR; TCRdb keeps in-frame clones, though not all of them. The data hold 190,000 or so clones, with 70% to 90% observed a single time. Sequencing was performed on peripheral blood. Receptors originate from a woman over 75 with acute or convalescent COVID-19.

This clone has just one count. The V call is TRBV11-2, the J call TRBJ2-1; D is possibly TRBD1 (5 bases). Germline CDR1 SGHAT, CDR2 FQNNGV. Trimming removed 3 bases from V and 5 bases from J, with 11 bases in between. The CDR3 totals 14 residues. CDR3 in amino acids: CASSFNVRDNEQFF. For the CDR3, the DNA is TGTGCCAGCAGCTTTAACGTCAGGGACAATGAGCAGTTCTTC. The variable domain in full, completed from reference TRBV11-2 and TRBJ2-1, reads EAGVAQSPRYKIIEKRQSVAFWCNPISGHATLYWYQQILGQGPKLLIQFQNNGVVDDSQLPKDRFSAERLKGVDSTLKIQPAKLEDSAVYLCASSFNVRDNEQFFGPGTRLTVL.

The chain couples TRBV6-2 or TRBV6-3 to TRBJ2-2; 10 bases match TRBD2. CDR3 length: 18 residues. V was pared by 0 bases and J by 1 base, with 5 bases of the junction left unmatched. Germline CDR1 and CDR2: MNHEY and SVGEGT. In nucleotides, the CDR3 is TGTGCCAGCAGTTACTCGAGCGGGGGGGCGTTGAACACCGGGGAGCTGTTTTTT. Protein product: CASSYSSGGALNTGELFF.

The table lists this clone with a count of one. The genes are TRBV2 and TRBJ1-6; possible D gene TRBD1, 6 bases. Germline V gives CDR1 SNHLY, CDR2 FYNNEI. The ends were cut back, 7 bases at V and 6 bases at J, with 7 bases in the middle. The CDR3 has 12 residues. Here the CDR3 DNA reads TGTGCCAGCAAACAGGGTAATTCACCCCTCCACTTT. Protein product: CASKQGNSPLHF.

The chain employs TRBV6-2 or TRBV6-3 and TRBJ2-7, with 8 bases fitting TRBD1. J lost 3 bases, V lost 4 bases, and 8 bases had no gene match. Germline V lookup: CDR1 MNHEY, CDR2 SVGEGT. There are 15 residues in the CDR3. The CDR3 sequence: CASSSRGPASYEQYF. The CDR3 coding sequence is TGTGCCAGCAGTTCCAGGGGGCCCGCCAGCTACGAGCAGTACTTC.

This chain connects TRBV7-9 to TRBJ2-1; 9 bases match TRBD2. Germline V lookup: CDR1 SEHNR, CDR2 FQNEAQ (reference sequence). This CDR3 contains 16 residues. V shed 5 bases, J shed 8 bases, and the junction held 13 bases outside the gene matches. The CDR3 DNA is TGTGCCAGCAGCCTCCGGACTAGCGCGAGCGGGGATGAGCAGTTCTTC. Its translation: CASSLRTSASGDEQFF.

The genes are TRBV5-1 and TRBJ1-1; D might be TRBD1 (5 bases). V shed 1 base and J shed 1 base, with 8 bases lying between them. Germline-derived CDR1 and CDR2 are SGHRS and YFSETQ. The CDR3 covers 14 residues. The CDR3 spells CASSLSGQNTEAFF. The CDR3 bases are TGCGCCAGCAGCTTGTCCGGACAGAACACTGAAGCTTTCTTT.

The chain employs TRBV3-1 (or the pseudogene TRBV3-2) and TRBJ2-1; 9 bases match TRBD2. Trimming took 2 bases from V and 10 from J; bases not matched to a gene: 6. Looked up from germline, CDR1 is LGHDT and CDR2 is YNNKEL (reference sequence). The CDR3 has 14 amino acids. The CDR3 nucleotides read TGTGCCAGCAGCCAAATCCGGCTAGCGGGGGAGCAGTTCTTC. Translated, it gives CASSQIRLAGEQFF.

This clone was seen a handful of times. Other DNA sequences in the same sample also yield this CDR3. The chain is built from TRBV7-9 and TRBJ2-7; D not resolved. This CDR3 contains 11 residues. Per germline, CDR1 SEHNR and CDR2 FQNEAQ (reference sequence). The V end was cut by 4 bases, the J end by 2 bases, with 3 bases between. Here the CDR3 reads CASSSAYEQYF. Written as DNA, the CDR3 is TGTGCCAGCAGCTCCGCCTACGAGCAGTACTTC. Based on the CDR3 plus reference TRBV7-9 and TRBJ2-7, the full variable domain is DTGVSQNPRHKITKRGQNVTFRCDPISEHNRLYWYRQTLGQGPEFLTYFQNEAQLEKSRLLSDRFSAERPKGSFSTLEIQRTEQGDSAMYLCASSSAYEQYFGPGTRLTVT.

The chain is built from TRBV10-3 and TRBJ2-5, with D maybe TRBD2 (5 bases). Germline CDR1 reads ENHRY; CDR2 reads SYGVKD. V lost 0 bases and J 5 bases, leaving 13 bases between the germline ends. This CDR3 region has 15 residues. The CDR3 loop is CAISESATTGETQYF. CDR3 nucleotide sequence: TGTGCCATCAGTGAGTCAGCTACCACGGGGGAGACCCAGTACTTC.

The chain carries TRBV28 and TRBJ2-5; 9 nucleotides match TRBD1. CDR3 length: 16 amino acids. Germline V lookup: CDR1 MDHEN, CDR2 SYDVKM. V trimming: 2 bases; J trimming: 2 bases; junction bases outside the gene matches: 6. Written as DNA, the CDR3 is TGTGCCAGCAGTTTAGAACAGGGGGCACCACAAGAGACCCAGTACTTC. This translates into CASSLEQGAPQETQYF.

The DNA for the CDR3 is TGTGCCAGCAGCAAATTGGAGGGGACGAATGGCTACACCTTC. Translated, it gives CASSKLEGTNGYTF. The gene calls are TRBV21-1 and TRBJ1-2. TRBV21-1 is given as a pseudogene. The CDR3 spans 14 residues.

This rearrangement joins TRBV19 to TRBJ2-7; 10 bases agree with TRBD1. The junction had 10 bases not matched to a gene; V was cut back by 3 bases and J by 5 bases. CDR1 is LNHDA and CDR2 is SQIVND in the germline V gene (reference sequence). CDR3 length equals 16 residues. CDR3 nucleotides: TGTGCCAGTAGTATCCTTTGGGGACAGGGGTACCACGAGCAGTACTTC. Residues: CASSILWGQGYHEQYF.

This chain uses TRBV6-6 with TRBJ2-7, with 8 positions matching TRBD1. Germline lookup yields CDR1 MNHNY and CDR2 SVGAGI (reference sequence). V was clipped by 2 bases and J by 3 bases; unmatched bases: 3. This CDR3 has 14 amino acids. The CDR3: CASSYGTGLYEQYF. The CDR3 nucleotides read TGTGCCAGCAGTTACGGGACAGGCCTCTACGAGCAGTACTTC.

This chain joins TRBV4-2 and TRBJ2-1; 10 bases are shared with TRBD2. V gave up 0 bases and J gave up 9 bases; unmatched junction bases: 5. The CDR3 consists of 15 residues. Germline V lookup: CDR1 LGHNA, CDR2 YNFKEQ. The CDR3 DNA is TGTGCCAGCAGCCAAGATGGACTAGCGGCCGCTGAGCAGTTCTTC. It encodes CASSQDGLAAAEQFF.

This clone has a handful of counts. The V and J genes are TRBV9 and TRBJ2-5; 8 bases are a match to TRBD2. V trimming: 0 bases; J trimming: 1 base; junction bases outside the gene matches: 8. Germline values: CDR1 SGDLS, CDR2 YYNGEE. CDR3 length: 17 residues. CDR3 region: CASSVGGTSASQETQYF. CDR3 in DNA: TGTGCCAGCAGCGTAGGGGGGACTAGTGCCTCCCAAGAGACCCAGTACTTC. Supplemented by reference TRBV9 and TRBJ2-5, the full variable domain reads DSGVTQTPKHLITATGQRVTLRCSPRSGDLSVYWYQQSLDQGLQFLIQYYNGEERAKGNILERFSAQQFPDLHSELNLSSLELGDSALYFCASSVGGTSASQETQYFGPGTRLLVL.

This clone was recorded once. The chain uses TRBV3-1 (or the pseudogene TRBV3-2) and TRBJ2-3; a weak D match, TRBD2 (6 bases). The V gene lost 4 bases and the J gene lost 1 base, with 9 bases spanning the gap. CDR3 length: 14 residues. Germline V gene lookup returns CDR1 LGHDT and CDR2 YNNKEL (reference sequence). DNA of the CDR3: TGTGCCAGCAGCCTCCAGCGGGGCACAGATACGCAGTATTTT. It specifies CASSLQRGTDTQYF.

The J gene is TRBJ1-2, the V gene TRBV3-1 (or the pseudogene TRBV3-2); 8 bases fit TRBD1. This CDR3 region has 15 residues. Germline V gene data show CDR1 as LGHDT and CDR2 as YNNKEL (reference sequence). V shed 3 bases, J shed 4 bases, and the junction held 7 bases outside the gene matches. CDR3 sequence (DNA): TGTGCCAGCAGCCAGGACGGACAGGGCGGCTATGGCTACACCTTC. Translating gives CASSQDGQGGYGYTF.

The rearrangement joins TRBV9 to TRBJ1-5; D might be TRBD1 (6 bases). The germline V and J ends were trimmed by 3 bases and 3 bases, with 10 bases remaining between them. Germline values: CDR1 SGDLS, CDR2 YYNGEE. This CDR3 region has 14 residues. CDR3 bases: TGTGCCAGCAGCGGTGGACAGCTCAATCAGCCCCAGCATTTT. Its protein is CASSGGQLNQPQHF.

The chain employs TRBV6-5 and TRBJ1-5; the D is unclear. The CDR3 extends over 11 amino acids. The germline V and J ends were trimmed by 9 bases and 7 bases, with 10 bases remaining between them. Per the germline V gene, CDR1 is MNHEY and CDR2 is SVGAGI. CDR3 loop: CASRTVQPQHF. CDR3 sequence (DNA): TGTGCCAGTCGAACTGTCCAGCCCCAGCATTTT.

Only one count was recorded for this clone. The chain joins TRBV6-1 to TRBJ1-1; possible D gene TRBD1, 6 bases. The germline V gene encodes CDR1 MNHNS and CDR2 SASEGT. Trimming shortened V by 4 bases and J by 3 bases, and 12 bases separated the two germline ends. The CDR3 sequence is 14 residues long. CDR3 coding DNA: TGTGCCAGCAGTGTTCTACAGGGAGACACTGAAGCTTTCTTT. It encodes CASSVLQGDTEAFF.

V gene TRBV25-1 combines with J gene TRBJ2-7, with 7 bases identical to TRBD1. Germline V gene lookup returns CDR1 MGHDK and CDR2 SYGVNS. The CDR3 runs to 15 residues. The ends lost 2 bases at V and 1 base at J; junction bases unmatched: 5. The chain's CDR3 is CASSEKRGPSYEQYF. In nucleotides, the CDR3 is TGTGCCAGCAGTGAAAAGAGGGGGCCGTCCTACGAGCAGTACTTC.

The chain employs TRBV18 and TRBJ2-6; 7 bases are shared with TRBD1. CDR1 is KGHSH and CDR2 is LQKENI in the germline V gene. The CDR3 length is 17 residues. J lost 0 bases, V lost 6 bases, and 8 bases had no gene match. The CDR3 DNA reads TGTGCCAGCTCGCCCGACAGGGCAGGCTCTGGGGCCAACGTCCTGACTTTC. Its translation: CASSPDRAGSGANVLTF.

The chain is built from TRBV5-1 and TRBJ1-4; 9 nucleotides align to TRBD1. The CDR3 is 16 residues long. CDR1 SGHRS and CDR2 YFSETQ come from the germline V gene. Trimming removed 0 bases from V and 8 bases from J; junction bases left unmatched: 8. The CDR3 sequence: CASSLGGQGGREKLFF. For the CDR3, the DNA is TGCGCCAGCAGCTTGGGGGGACAGGGTGGACGCGAAAAACTGTTTTTT. Complete variable domain (other parts from reference TRBV5-1 and TRBJ1-4): KAGVTQTPRYLIKTRGQQVTLSCSPISGHRSVSWYQQTPGQGLQFLFEYFSETQRNKGNFPGRFSGRQFSNSRSEMNVSTLELGDSALYLCASSLGGQGGREKLFFGSGTQLSVL.

The chain combines TRBV6-1 with TRBJ1-1; weak D call: TRBD1 (5 bases). From germline, CDR1 is MNHNS and CDR2 SASEGT. Trimming pared 0 bases from V and 8 bases from J, leaving 10 bases between. CDR3 length: 13 amino acids. The CDR3 DNA follows: TGTGCCAGCAGTGAAGCGTGGAGGGGCGAAGCTTTCTTT. Protein sequence: CASSEAWRGEAFF.

This clone was seen only a few times. This rearrangement joins TRBV7-3 to TRBJ1-1, with TRBD1 identical over 8 bases. Per the germline V gene, CDR1 is SGHTA and CDR2 is FQGTGA. The J segment lost 1 base and the V segment lost 4 bases, leaving 2 bases of the junction unmatched. The CDR3 length is 14 residues. The CDR3 nucleotides read TGTGCCAGCAGCTCAGGGGGCGGGAACACTGAAGCTTTCTTT. Translated, it gives CASSSGGGNTEAFF.

The chain employs TRBV12-3 or TRBV12-4 and TRBJ2-3; D remains unclear. This CDR3 region has 13 residues. V lost 6 bases to trimming and J lost 5 bases, with 12 bases between them. As DNA, the CDR3 is TGTGCCAGCAGCCTAGGCGGAAGAGATACGCAGTATTTT. It codes for CASSLGGRDTQYF.

This clone has only one observation. This chain uses TRBV27 with TRBJ2-4, with D maybe TRBD2 (6 bases). The V and J ends lost 2 bases and 9 bases respectively, with 11 bases between them. This CDR3 is built from 13 residues. The V gene's germline CDR1 is MNHEY and CDR2 SMNVEV (reference sequence). CDR3 region: CASSLTGVGIQYF. DNA of the CDR3: TGTGCCAGCAGTTTAACGGGGGTTGGCATTCAGTACTTC.

This clone has a single count. V is TRBV6-2 or TRBV6-3 and J is TRBJ2-1; 11 nucleotides match TRBD2. This CDR3 is built from 15 residues. V shed 5 bases, J shed 5 bases, and the junction held 5 bases outside the gene matches. Per germline, CDR1 MNHEY and CDR2 SVGEGT. The CDR3 loop reads CASSGPSGGNNEQFF. DNA for the CDR3: TGTGCCAGCAGTGGACCTAGCGGGGGGAACAATGAGCAGTTCTTC.

This chain joins TRBV3-1 (or the pseudogene TRBV3-2) and TRBJ1-2; TRBD1 aligns across 8 bases. The CDR3 has 16 amino acids. J lost 8 bases, V lost 0 bases, and 11 bases had no gene match. Germline V CDR1 and CDR2: LGHDT, YNNKEL (reference sequence). The CDR3 protein is CASSQDLGDRRKGYTF. The CDR3 bases are TGTGCCAGCAGCCAAGATCTTGGGGACAGGCGAAAGGGCTACACCTTC.

The rearrangement links TRBV11-3 to TRBJ1-2, with D possibly TRBD1 on 6 matching bases. V gave up 0 bases and J gave up 2 bases, with 13 bases separating them. The CDR3 has 16 amino acids. Looked up from germline, CDR1 is SGHNT and CDR2 is YENEEA. CDR3 amino acids: CASSLDMGQENYGYTF. CDR3 DNA sequence: TGTGCCAGCAGCTTAGATATGGGACAAGAGAACTATGGCTACACCTTC.

The chain is built from TRBV5-4 and TRBJ2-7; TRBD2 aligns across 9 bases. Per germline, CDR1 SGHNT and CDR2 YYREEE (reference sequence). The J segment lost 2 bases and the V segment lost 2 bases, leaving 2 bases of the junction unmatched. This CDR3 region has 14 residues. The CDR3 sequence is CASSLAGGPYEQYF. The CDR3 nucleotides read TGTGCCAGCAGCTTAGCGGGAGGTCCCTACGAGCAGTACTTC.

The V and J genes are TRBV5-1 and TRBJ2-3; the match to TRBD2 covers 11 bases. The CDR3 extends over 16 amino acids. The V gene's germline CDR1 is SGHRS and CDR2 YFSETQ. Trimming at V came to 0 bases and at J to 8 bases, leaving 8 bases not matched to a gene. CDR3 sequence (DNA): TGCGCCAGCAGCTTGGTAGCGGGAGGGAAGTACCCTACGCAGTATTTT. Amino acid sequence: CASSLVAGGKYPTQYF.